These 12 T cell receptor beta chains were all obtained from the same sample, sequenced in a study of blood T cell repertoires in COVID-19. TCRdb's copy holds only in-frame clones and misses some; the assay was immunoSEQ multiplex PCR. The table has about 160,000 clones, approximately 84% seen once. Sequenced sample: peripheral blood. The receptors stem from a man between 65 and 85 years old with acute or convalescent COVID-19.

This chain connects TRBV9 to TRBJ2-1, with 8 bases identical to TRBD2. The CDR3 covers 16 residues. V dropped 0 bases and J dropped 6; count of bases not matched to a gene: 8. Germline V lookup: CDR1 SGDLS, CDR2 YYNGEE. This CDR3 reads CASSVADRGGFNEQFF. In DNA form, the CDR3 reads TGTGCCAGCAGCGTAGCTGACCGGGGGGGCTTCAATGAGCAGTTCTTC.

J is TRBJ2-3 and V is TRBV12-3 or TRBV12-4; D is unresolved. With 3 bases removed from V and 6 bases from J, the gap between germline ends came to 4 bases. CDR3 length equals 11 residues. CDR3 nucleotide sequence: TGTGCCAGCAGTTTGAGGGATACGCAGTATTTT. Translating it yields CASSLRDTQYF.

This rearrangement joins TRBV6-5 to TRBJ2-2; 9 nucleotides line up with TRBD1. This CDR3 is 16 amino acids long. The ends lost 4 bases at V and 4 bases at J; junction bases unmatched: 7. Germline-derived CDR1 and CDR2 are MNHEY and SVGAGI. CDR3 nucleotide sequence: TGTGCCAGCAGTTGGACCGGGACAGGGACCACCGGGGAGCTGTTTTTT. This translates into CASSWTGTGTTGELFF.

The chain carries TRBV6-5 and TRBJ1-6; D gene unclear. Germline CDR1 reads MNHEY; CDR2 reads SVGAGI. The CDR3 length is 15 residues. V lost 5 bases and J lost 3, with 11 bases in between. CDR3 loop: CASSRTENYNSPLHF. CDR3 nucleotide sequence: TGTGCCAGCAGTCGAACAGAGAACTATAATTCACCCCTCCACTTT.

This rearrangement joins TRBV7-2 to TRBJ2-7, with 7 bases aligning to TRBD1. Germline CDR1 and CDR2: SGHTA and FQGNSA. J was trimmed by 9 bases and V by 2 bases; bases with no gene match: 4. There are 12 residues in the CDR3. The CDR3 loop reads CASSLYRGWQYF. CDR3 DNA: TGTGCCAGCAGCTTATACAGGGGTTGGCAGTACTTC.

The chain combines TRBV12-3 or TRBV12-4 with TRBJ1-1; TRBD1 matches at 7 bases. The CDR3 is 13 amino acids. V gave up 6 bases and J gave up 3 bases; unmatched junction bases: 4. CDR3 coding DNA: TGTGCCAGCAGGTGGCAGGGGGACACTGAAGCTTTCTTT. Translated, it gives CASRWQGDTEAFF.

The chain couples TRBV19 to TRBJ2-7; 10 bases map to TRBD1. The V gene end was trimmed by 4 bases and the J gene end by 2 bases; junction bases not matched to a gene: 11. CDR3 length: 17 residues. Looked up from germline, CDR1 is LNHDA and CDR2 is SQIVND (reference sequence). CDR3 in amino acids: CASSSGGTGATTYEQYF. The CDR3 region has the DNA TGTGCCAGTAGTAGTGGGGGGACAGGGGCGACCACCTACGAGCAGTACTTC.

This chain links TRBV23-1 with TRBJ2-7, with D unresolved. TRBV23-1 is sorted into the ORF group, with uncertain function. V shed 1 base and J shed 0 bases, with 10 bases lying between them. The length of the CDR3 is 15 residues. CDR3 region: CASSQCENSSYEQYF. As DNA, the CDR3 is TGCGCCAGCAGTCAATGCGAGAATAGCTCCTACGAGCAGTACTTC.

The chain couples TRBV15 to TRBJ2-4, with 7 bases aligning to TRBD1. The ends lost 1 base at V and 1 base at J; junction bases unmatched: 4. Germline values: CDR1 LNHNV, CDR2 YYDKDF (reference sequence). CDR3 length: 16 residues. The CDR3 here is CATSRGQQGAKNIQYF. The CDR3 nucleotides are TGTGCCACCAGCAGAGGCCAACAGGGGGCCAAAAACATTCAGTACTTC.

The CDR3 loop reads CAWSDLDRKNQPQHF. CDR3 nucleotide sequence: TGTGCCTGGAGTGACCTGGACAGGAAAAATCAGCCCCAGCATTTT. The rearrangement uses TRBV30 and TRBJ1-5; 7 nucleotides agree with TRBD1. Germline CDR1 GTSNPN, CDR2 SVGIG (reference sequence). The CDR3 runs 15 residues. V lost 1 base, J lost 4 bases, and 7 bases stayed unmatched.

This sequence joins TRBV30 and TRBJ1-2; D gene uncertain. In germline, CDR1 is GTSNPN, CDR2 SVGIG (reference sequence). The V end lost 4 bases, the J end lost 8 bases, and 17 bases lay between the germline ends. This CDR3 is 13 amino acids long. CDR3 protein: CAWTRSSPGGYTF. The DNA for the CDR3 is TGTGCCTGGACTAGATCCTCACCCGGGGGCTACACCTTC.

The rearrangement links TRBV6-5 to TRBJ1-4; D is unclear. V was trimmed by 4 bases and J by 0 bases, leaving 3 bases between them. CDR1 and CDR2 (germline): MNHEY, SVGAGI. The CDR3 is 13 residues long. The CDR3 coding sequence is TGTGCCAGCAGTTCCACAACTAATGAAAAACTGTTTTTT. As protein: CASSSTTNEKLFF.